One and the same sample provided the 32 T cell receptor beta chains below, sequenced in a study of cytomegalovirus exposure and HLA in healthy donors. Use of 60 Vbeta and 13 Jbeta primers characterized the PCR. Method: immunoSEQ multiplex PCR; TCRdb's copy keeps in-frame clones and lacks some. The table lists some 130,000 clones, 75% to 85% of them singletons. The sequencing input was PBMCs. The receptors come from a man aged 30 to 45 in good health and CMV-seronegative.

The CDR3 sequence is CASSIEGRVNEQFF. In DNA form, the CDR3 reads TGTGCCAGTAGTATAGAGGGCAGGGTAAATGAGCAGTTCTTC. The chain carries TRBV19 and TRBJ2-1; weak D call: TRBD1 (5 bases). CDR1 and CDR2 from the germline V gene are LNHDA and SQIVND (reference sequence). V was clipped by 0 bases and J by 7 bases, with 10 bases between them. There are 14 residues in the CDR3.

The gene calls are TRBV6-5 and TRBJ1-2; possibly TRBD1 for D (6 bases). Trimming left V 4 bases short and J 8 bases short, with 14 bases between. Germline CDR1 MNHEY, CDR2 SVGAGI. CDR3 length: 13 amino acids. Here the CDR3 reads CASSSQGPLGYTF. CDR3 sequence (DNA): TGTGCCAGCAGTTCACAGGGTCCCTTGGGCTACACCTTC.

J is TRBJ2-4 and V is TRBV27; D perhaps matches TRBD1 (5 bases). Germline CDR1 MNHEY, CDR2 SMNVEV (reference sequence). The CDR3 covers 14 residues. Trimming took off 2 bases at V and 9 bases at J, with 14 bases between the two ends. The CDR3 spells CASSLAGPQSIQYF. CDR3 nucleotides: TGTGCCAGCAGTTTAGCAGGGCCACAAAGCATTCAGTACTTC.

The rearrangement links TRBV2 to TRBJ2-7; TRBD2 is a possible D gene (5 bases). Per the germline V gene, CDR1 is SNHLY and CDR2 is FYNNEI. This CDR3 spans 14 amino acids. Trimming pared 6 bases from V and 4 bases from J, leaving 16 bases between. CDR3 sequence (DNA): TGTGCCAGCAGCTACCTCATCAGAGGGTACGAGCAGTACTTC. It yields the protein CASSYLIRGYEQYF.

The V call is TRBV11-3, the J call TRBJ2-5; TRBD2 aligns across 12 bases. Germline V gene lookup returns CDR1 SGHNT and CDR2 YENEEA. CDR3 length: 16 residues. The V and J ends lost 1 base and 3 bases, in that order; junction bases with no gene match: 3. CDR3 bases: TGTGCCAGCAGCTTAGGACTAGCGGGAGTTGAAGAGACCCAGTACTTC. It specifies CASSLGLAGVEETQYF.

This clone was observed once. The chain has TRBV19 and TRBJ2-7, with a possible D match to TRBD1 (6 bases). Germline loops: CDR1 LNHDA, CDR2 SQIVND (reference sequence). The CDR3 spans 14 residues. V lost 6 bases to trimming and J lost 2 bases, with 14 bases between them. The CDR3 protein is CASSKTGGPYEQYF. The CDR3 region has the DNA TGTGCCAGTAGCAAGACAGGTGGGCCCTACGAGCAGTACTTC.

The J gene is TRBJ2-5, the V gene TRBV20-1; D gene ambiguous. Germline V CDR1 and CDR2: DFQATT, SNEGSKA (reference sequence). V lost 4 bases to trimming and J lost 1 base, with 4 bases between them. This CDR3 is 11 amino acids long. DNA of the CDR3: TGCAGTGCTAACACCCAAGAGACCCAGTACTTC. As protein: CSANTQETQYF.

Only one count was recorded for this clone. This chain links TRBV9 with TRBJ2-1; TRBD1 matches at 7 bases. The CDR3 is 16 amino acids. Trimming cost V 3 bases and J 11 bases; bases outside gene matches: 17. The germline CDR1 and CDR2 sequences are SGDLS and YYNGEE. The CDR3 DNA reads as TGTGCCAGCAGCGGAACAGGGGAAGCGGAGGCCCGAAAGCAGTTCTTC. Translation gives CASSGTGEAEARKQFF.

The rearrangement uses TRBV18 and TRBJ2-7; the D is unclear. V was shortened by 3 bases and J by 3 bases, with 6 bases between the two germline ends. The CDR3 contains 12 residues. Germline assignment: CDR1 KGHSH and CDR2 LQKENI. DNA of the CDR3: TGTGCCAGCTCACCCGACAACTACGAGCAGTACTTC. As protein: CASSPDNYEQYF.

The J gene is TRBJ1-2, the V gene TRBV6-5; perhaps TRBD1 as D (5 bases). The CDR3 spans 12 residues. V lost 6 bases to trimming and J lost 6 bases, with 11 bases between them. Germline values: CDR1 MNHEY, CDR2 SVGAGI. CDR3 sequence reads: CASSRGGDGYTF. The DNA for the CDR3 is TGTGCCAGCAGCCGGGGGGGGGATGGCTACACCTTC.

CDR3 in DNA: TGCGCCAGCAGCCTTATGCTAGGATCTCCGACTTTTGAGCAGTACTTC. It specifies CASSLMLGSPTFEQYF. The chain employs TRBV4-1 and TRBJ2-7; no firm D call. The CDR3 consists of 16 residues. Between the trimmed V and J ends, which lost 4 bases and 7 bases, there was a span of 23 bases. Germline CDR1 is MGHRA and CDR2 is YSYEKL.

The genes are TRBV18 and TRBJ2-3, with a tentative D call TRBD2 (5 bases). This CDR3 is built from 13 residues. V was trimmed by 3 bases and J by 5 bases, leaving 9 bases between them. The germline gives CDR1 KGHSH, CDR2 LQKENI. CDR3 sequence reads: CASSPREKDTQYF. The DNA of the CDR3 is TGTGCCAGCTCACCTAGGGAGAAAGATACGCAGTATTTT.

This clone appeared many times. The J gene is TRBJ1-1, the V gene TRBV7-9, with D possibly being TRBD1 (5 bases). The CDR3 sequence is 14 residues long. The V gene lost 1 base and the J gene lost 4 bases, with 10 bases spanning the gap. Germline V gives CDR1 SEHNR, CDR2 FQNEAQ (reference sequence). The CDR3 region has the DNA TGTGCCAGCAGCTTAGAAGGGGTCGGCACTGAAGCTTTCTTT. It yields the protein CASSLEGVGTEAFF.

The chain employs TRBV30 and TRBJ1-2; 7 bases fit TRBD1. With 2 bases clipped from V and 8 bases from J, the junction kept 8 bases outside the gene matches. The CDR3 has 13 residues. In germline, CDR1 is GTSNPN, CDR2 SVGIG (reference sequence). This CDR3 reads CAWSLQGERGYTF. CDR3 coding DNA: TGTGCCTGGAGTCTTCAGGGGGAACGGGGCTACACCTTC.

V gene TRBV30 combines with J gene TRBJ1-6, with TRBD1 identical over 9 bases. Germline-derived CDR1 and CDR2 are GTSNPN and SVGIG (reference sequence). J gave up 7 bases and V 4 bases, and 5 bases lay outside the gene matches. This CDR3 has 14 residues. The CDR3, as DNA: TGTGCCTGGAACAGGGGGCGAGGGAATTCACCCCTCCACTTT. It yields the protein CAWNRGRGNSPLHF.

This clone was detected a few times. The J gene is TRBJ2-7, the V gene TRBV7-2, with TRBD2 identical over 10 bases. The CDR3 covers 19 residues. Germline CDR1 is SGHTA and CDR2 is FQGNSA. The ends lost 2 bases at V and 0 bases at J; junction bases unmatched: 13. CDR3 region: CASSLRVLAGIRSSYEQYF. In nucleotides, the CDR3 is TGTGCCAGCAGCTTACGGGTACTAGCGGGAATAAGAAGCTCCTACGAGCAGTACTTC.

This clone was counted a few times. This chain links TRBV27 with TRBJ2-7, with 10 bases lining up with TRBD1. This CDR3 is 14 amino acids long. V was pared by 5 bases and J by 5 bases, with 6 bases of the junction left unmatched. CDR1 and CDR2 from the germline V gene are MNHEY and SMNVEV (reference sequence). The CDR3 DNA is TGTGCCAGCAGTAGCGGGACAGGGGTTAACGAGCAGTACTTC. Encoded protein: CASSSGTGVNEQYF.

Here the CDR3 reads CASSDFRDRGSEAFF. The CDR3 region has the DNA TGCGCCAGCAGCGACTTCCGGGACAGAGGGAGTGAAGCTTTCTTT. J is TRBJ1-1 and V is TRBV5-1; 7 bases are a match to TRBD1. The CDR3 runs 15 residues. The V and J ends lost 4 bases and 7 bases, in that order; junction bases with no gene match: 13. Germline V lookup: CDR1 SGHRS, CDR2 YFSETQ.

The chain's CDR3 is CACRSQGARTEAFF. The CDR3 DNA sequence: TGTGCCTGCAGATCACAGGGGGCTAGGACTGAAGCTTTCTTT. The chain uses TRBV30 and TRBJ1-1; TRBD1 aligns across 9 bases. The J segment lost 5 bases and the V segment lost 6 bases, leaving 10 bases of the junction unmatched. The CDR3 loop spans 14 amino acids. Germline CDR1 GTSNPN, CDR2 SVGIG (reference sequence).

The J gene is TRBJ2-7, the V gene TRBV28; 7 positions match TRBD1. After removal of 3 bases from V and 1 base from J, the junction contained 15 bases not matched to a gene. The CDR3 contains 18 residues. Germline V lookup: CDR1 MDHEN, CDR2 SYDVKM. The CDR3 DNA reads TGTGCCAGCAGTTTGGGCCCGATCAGGACAGGCGAATCCTACGAGCAGTACTTC. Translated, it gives CASSLGPIRTGESYEQYF.

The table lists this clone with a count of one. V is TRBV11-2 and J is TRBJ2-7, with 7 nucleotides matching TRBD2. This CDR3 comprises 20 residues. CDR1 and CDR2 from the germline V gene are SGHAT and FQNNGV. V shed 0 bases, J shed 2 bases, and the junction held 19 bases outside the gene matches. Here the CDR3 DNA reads TGTGCCAGCAGCTTAGAGCCGGGACTGGAGATGGTAGCGGGTACCTACGAGCAGTACTTC. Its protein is CASSLEPGLEMVAGTYEQYF.

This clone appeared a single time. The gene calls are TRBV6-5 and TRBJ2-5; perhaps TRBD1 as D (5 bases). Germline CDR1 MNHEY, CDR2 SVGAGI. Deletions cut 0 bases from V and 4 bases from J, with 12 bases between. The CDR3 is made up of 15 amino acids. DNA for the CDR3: TGTGCCAGCAGTTACTCGGAAGGGGCTCGAGAGACCCAGTACTTC. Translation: CASSYSEGARETQYF.

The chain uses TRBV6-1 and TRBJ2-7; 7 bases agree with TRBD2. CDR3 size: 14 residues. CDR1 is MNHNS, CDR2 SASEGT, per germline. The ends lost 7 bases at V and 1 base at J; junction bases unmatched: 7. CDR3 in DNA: TGTGCCAGCAAGGAGACTAGCAGTTCCTACGAGCAGTACTTC. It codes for CASKETSSSYEQYF.

The CDR3 spells CASMIGYEQYF. Here the CDR3 DNA reads TGTGCCAGCATGATCGGCTACGAGCAGTACTTC. The chain combines TRBV6-5 with TRBJ2-7, with D hard to call. V was shortened by 7 bases and J by 3 bases, with 7 bases between the two germline ends. CDR1 is MNHEY, CDR2 SVGAGI, per germline. CDR3 length: 11 residues.

CDR3: CASTIRQGFTYEQYF. The CDR3 region has the DNA TGTGCCAGCACCATACGACAGGGATTCACCTACGAGCAGTACTTC. The chain couples TRBV11-2 to TRBJ2-7; 7 nucleotides agree with TRBD1. CDR1 and CDR2 from the germline V gene are SGHAT and FQNNGV. This CDR3 comprises 15 residues. After removal of 7 bases from V and 2 bases from J, the junction contained 11 bases not matched to a gene.

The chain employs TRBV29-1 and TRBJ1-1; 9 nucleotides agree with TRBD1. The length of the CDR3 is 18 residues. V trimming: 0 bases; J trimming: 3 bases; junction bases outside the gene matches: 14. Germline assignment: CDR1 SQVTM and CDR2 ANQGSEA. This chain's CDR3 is CSVEDGSKQGAGDTEAFF. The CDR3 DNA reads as TGCAGCGTTGAAGATGGGTCTAAACAGGGGGCGGGGGACACTGAAGCTTTCTTT. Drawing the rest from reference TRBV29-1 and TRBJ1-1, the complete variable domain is SAVISQKPSRDICQRGTSLTIQCQVDSQVTMMFWYRQQPGQSLTLIATANQGSEATYESGFVIDKFPISRPNLTFSTLTVSNMSPEDSSIYLCSVEDGSKQGAGDTEAFFGQGTRLTVV.

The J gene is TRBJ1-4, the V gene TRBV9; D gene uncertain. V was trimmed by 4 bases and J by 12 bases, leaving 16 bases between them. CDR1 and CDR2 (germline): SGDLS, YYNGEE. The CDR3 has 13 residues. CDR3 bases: TGTGCCAGCAGCTCTCCCAACGGGAGGGAACTGTTTTTT. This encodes CASSSPNGRELFF.

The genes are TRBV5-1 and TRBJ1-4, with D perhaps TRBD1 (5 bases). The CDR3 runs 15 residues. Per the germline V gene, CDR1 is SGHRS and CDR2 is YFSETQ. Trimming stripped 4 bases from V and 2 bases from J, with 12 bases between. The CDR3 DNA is TGCGCCAGCAGCCAGGAGGGGCGGACTAATGAAAAACTGTTTTTT. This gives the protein CASSQEGRTNEKLFF.

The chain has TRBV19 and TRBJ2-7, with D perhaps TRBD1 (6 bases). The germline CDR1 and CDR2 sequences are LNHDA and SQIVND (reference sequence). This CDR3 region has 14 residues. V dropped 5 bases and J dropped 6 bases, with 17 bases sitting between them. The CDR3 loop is CASSLTGPRPEQYF. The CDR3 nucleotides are TGTGCCAGTAGTTTGACAGGTCCGCGTCCCGAGCAGTACTTC.

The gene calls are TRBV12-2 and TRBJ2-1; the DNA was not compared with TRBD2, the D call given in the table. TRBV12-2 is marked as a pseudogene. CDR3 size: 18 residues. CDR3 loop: CASRQGLAGDIPYNEQFF. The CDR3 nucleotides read TGTGCAAGTCGCCAGGGACTAGCGGGAGATATTCCCTACAATGAGCAGTTCTTC.

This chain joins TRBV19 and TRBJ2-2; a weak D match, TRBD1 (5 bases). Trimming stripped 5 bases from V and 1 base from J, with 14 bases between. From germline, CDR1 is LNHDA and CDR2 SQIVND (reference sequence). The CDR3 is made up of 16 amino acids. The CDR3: CASSLDPTENTGELFF. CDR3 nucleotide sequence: TGTGCCAGTAGTCTCGACCCGACAGAGAACACCGGGGAGCTGTTTTTT. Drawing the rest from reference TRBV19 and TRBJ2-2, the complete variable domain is DGGITQSPKYLFRKEGQNVTLSCEQNLNHDAMYWYRQDPGQGLRLIYYSQIVNDFQKGDIAEGYSVSREKKESFPLTVTSAQKNPTAFYLCASSLDPTENTGELFFGEGSRLTVL.

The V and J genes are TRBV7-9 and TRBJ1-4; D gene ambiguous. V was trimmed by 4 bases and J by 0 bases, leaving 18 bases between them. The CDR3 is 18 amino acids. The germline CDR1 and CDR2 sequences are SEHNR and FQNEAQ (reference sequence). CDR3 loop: CASSSWSGYFATNEKLFF. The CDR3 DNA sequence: TGTGCCAGCAGCTCCTGGTCAGGATACTTCGCAACTAATGAAAAACTGTTTTTT.